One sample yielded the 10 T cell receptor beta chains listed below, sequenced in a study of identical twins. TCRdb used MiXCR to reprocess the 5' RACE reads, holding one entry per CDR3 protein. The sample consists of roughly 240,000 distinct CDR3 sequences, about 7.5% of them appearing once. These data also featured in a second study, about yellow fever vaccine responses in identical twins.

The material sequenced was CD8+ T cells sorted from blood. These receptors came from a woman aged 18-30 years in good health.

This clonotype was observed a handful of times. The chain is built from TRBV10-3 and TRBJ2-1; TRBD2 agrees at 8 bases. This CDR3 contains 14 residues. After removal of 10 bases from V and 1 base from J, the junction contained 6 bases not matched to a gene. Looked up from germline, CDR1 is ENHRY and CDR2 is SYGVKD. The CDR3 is CATRASGSYNEQFF. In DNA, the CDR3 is TGTGCCACTCGAGCTAGCGGGTCCTACAATGAGCAGTTCTTC.

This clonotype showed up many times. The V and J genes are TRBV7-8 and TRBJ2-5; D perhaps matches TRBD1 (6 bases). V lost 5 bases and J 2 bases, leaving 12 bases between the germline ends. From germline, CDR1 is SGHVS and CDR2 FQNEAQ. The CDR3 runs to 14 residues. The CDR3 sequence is CASSTRTDQETQYF. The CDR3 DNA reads TGTGCCAGCAGCACGAGGACAGATCAAGAGACCCAGTACTTC.

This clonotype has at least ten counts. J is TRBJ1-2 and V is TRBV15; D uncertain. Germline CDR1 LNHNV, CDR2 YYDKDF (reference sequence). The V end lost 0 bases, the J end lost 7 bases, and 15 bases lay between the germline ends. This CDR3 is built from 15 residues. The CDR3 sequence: CATSRDTERVVGYTF. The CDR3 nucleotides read TGTGCCACCAGCAGAGATACAGAAAGGGTCGTTGGCTACACCTTC.

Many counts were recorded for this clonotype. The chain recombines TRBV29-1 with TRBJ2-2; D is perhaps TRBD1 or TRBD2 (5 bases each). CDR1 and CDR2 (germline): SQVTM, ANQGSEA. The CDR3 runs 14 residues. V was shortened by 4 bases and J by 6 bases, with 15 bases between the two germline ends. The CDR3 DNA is TGCAGCGTTGTCGGCCAGGGAGATCCCGGGGAGCTGTTTTTT. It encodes CSVVGQGDPGELFF.

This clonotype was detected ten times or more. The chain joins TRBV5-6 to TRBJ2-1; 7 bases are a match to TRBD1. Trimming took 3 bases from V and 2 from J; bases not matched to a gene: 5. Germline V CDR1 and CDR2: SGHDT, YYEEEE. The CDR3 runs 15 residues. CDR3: CASSSTGNPYNEQFF. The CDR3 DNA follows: TGTGCCAGCAGCTCGACAGGGAACCCCTACAATGAGCAGTTCTTC.

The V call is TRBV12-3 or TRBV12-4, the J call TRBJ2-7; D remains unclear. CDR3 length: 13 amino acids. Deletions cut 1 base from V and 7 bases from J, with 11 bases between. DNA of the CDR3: TGTGCCAGCAGTTTAGAGAAGATACATGAGCAGTACTTC. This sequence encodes CASSLEKIHEQYF.

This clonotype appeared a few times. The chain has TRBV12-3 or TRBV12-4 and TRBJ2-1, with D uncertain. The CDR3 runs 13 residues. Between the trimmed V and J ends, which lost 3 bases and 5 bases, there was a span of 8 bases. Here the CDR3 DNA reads TGTGCCAGCAGTTTCTCCGGAAACAATGAGCAGTTCTTC. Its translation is CASSFSGNNEQFF.

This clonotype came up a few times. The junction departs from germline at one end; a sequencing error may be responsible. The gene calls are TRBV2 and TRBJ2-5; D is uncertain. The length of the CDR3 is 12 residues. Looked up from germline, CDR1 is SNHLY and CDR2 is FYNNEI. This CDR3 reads CASIGRREAQYF. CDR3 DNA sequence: TGTGCCAGCATCGGCAGAAGAGAGGCCCAGTACTTC.

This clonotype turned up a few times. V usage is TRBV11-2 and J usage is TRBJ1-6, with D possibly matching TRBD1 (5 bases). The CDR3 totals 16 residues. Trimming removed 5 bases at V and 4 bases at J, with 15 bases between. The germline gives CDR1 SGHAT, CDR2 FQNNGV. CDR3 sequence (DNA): TGTGCCAGCAGCGATCGGGACCGTCGGTATAATTCACCCCTCCACTTT. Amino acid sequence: CASSDRDRRYNSPLHF.

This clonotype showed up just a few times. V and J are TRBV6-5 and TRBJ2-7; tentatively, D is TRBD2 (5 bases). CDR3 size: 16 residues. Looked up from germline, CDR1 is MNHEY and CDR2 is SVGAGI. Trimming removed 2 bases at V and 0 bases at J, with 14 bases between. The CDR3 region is CASSYGSLGDSYEQYF. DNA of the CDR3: TGTGCCAGCAGTTACGGGAGTCTCGGGGACTCCTACGAGCAGTACTTC.